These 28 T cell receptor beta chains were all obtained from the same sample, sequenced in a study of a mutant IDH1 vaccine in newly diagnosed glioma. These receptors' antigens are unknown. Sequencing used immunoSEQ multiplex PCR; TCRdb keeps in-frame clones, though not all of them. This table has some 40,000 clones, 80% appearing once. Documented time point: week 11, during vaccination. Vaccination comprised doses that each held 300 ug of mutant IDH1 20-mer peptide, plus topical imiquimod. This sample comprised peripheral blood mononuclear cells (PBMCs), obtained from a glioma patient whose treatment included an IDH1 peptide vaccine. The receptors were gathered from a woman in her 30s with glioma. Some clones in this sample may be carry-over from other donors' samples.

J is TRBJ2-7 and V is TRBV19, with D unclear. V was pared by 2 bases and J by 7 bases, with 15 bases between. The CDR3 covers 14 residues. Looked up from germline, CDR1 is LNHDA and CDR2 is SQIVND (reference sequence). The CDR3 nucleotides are TGTGCCAGTAGTATATTGCACGTCGGCAAGGAGCAGTACTTC. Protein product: CASSILHVGKEQYF.

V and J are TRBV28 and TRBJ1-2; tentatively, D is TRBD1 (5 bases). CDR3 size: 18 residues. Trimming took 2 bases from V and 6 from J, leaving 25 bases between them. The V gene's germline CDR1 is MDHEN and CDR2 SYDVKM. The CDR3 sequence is CASSLREVKGGVRDGYTF. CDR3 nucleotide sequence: TGTGCCAGCAGTTTAAGGGAGGTTAAGGGAGGGGTTAGGGATGGCTACACCTTC.

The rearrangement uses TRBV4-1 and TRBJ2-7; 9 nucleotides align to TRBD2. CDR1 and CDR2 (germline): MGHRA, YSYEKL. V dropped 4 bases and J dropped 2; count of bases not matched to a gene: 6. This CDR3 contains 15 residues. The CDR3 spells CASSPRPSGTYEQYF. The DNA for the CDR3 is TGCGCCAGCAGCCCCCGCCCTAGCGGGACCTACGAGCAGTACTTC.

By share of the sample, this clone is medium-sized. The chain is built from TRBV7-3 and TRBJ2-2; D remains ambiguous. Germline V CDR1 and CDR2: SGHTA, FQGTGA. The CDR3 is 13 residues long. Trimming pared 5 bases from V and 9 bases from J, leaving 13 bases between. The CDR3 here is CASSPDPSRELFF. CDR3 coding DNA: TGTGCCAGCAGCCCCGACCCAAGTCGGGAGCTGTTTTTT.

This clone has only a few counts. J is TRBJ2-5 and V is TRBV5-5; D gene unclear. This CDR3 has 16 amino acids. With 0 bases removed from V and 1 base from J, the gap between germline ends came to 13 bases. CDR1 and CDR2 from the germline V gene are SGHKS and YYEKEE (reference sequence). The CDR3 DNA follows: TGTGCCAGCAGCTTGGGGGCGCAAGGGCCCCAAGAGACCCAGTACTTC. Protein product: CASSLGAQGPQETQYF. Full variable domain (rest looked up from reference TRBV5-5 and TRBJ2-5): DAGVTQSPTHLIKTRGQQVTLRCSPISGHKSVSWYQQVLGQGPQFIFQYYEKEERGRGNFPDRFSARQFPNYSSELNVNALLLGDSALYLCASSLGAQGPQETQYFGPGTRLLVL.

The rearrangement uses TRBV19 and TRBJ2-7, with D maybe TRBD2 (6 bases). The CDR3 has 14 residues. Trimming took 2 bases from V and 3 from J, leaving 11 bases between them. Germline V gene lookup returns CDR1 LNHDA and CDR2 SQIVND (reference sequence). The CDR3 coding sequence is TGTGCCAGTAGTATAAGGCAGGGACTCTACGAGCAGTACTTC. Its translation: CASSIRQGLYEQYF.

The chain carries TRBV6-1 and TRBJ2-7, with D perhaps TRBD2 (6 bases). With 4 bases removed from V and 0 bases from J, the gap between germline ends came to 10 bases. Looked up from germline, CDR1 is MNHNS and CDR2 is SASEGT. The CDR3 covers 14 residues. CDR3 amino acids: CASSVGGSSYEQYF. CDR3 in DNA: TGTGCCAGCAGTGTGGGGGGTAGCTCCTACGAGCAGTACTTC.

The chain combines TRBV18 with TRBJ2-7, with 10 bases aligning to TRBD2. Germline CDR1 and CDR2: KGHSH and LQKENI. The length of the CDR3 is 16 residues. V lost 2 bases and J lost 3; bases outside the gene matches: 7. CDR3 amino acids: CASSPLGLAYSYEQYF. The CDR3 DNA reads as TGTGCCAGCTCACCATTGGGACTAGCGTACAGCTACGAGCAGTACTTC.

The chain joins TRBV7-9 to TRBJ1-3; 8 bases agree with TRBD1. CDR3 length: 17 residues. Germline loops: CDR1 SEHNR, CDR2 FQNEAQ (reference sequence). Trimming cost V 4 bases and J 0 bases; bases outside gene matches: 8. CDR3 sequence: CASSSLWDRLSGNTIYF. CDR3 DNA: TGTGCCAGCAGCTCGTTATGGGACAGGCTCTCTGGAAACACCATATATTTT. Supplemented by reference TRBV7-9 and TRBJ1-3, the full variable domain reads DTGVSQNPRHKITKRGQNVTFRCDPISEHNRLYWYRQTLGQGPEFLTYFQNEAQLEKSRLLSDRFSAERPKGSFSTLEIQRTEQGDSAMYLCASSSLWDRLSGNTIYFGEGSWLTVV.

The CDR3: CANSTLAGETGELFF. Written as DNA, the CDR3 is TGTGCCAACTCGACTCTAGCGGGAGAGACCGGGGAGCTGTTTTTT. The chain is built from TRBV7-9 and TRBJ2-2, with 10 bases fitting TRBD2. This CDR3 has 15 amino acids. Germline V gene data show CDR1 as SEHNR and CDR2 as FQNEAQ (reference sequence). V shed 10 bases, J shed 5 bases, and the junction held 10 bases outside the gene matches.

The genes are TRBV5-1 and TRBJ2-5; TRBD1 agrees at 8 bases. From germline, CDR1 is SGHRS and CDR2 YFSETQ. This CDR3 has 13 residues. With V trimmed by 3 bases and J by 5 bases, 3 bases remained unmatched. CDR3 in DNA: TGCGCCAGCAGCTCCAGGGGGCAGGAGACCCAGTACTTC. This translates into CASSSRGQETQYF.

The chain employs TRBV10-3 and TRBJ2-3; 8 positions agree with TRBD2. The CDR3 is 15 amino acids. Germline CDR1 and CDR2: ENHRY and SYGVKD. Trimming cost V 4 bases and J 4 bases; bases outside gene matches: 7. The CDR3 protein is CAISAGRASPDTQYF. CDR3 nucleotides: TGTGCCATCAGTGCCGGGAGGGCCAGCCCAGATACGCAGTATTTT.

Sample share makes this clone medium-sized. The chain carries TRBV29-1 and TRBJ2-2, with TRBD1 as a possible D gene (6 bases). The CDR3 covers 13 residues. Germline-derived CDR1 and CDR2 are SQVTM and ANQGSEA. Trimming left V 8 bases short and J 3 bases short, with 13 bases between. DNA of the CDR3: TGCAGCTTCTCAGGGGATTACACCGGGGAGCTGTTTTTT. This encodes CSFSGDYTGELFF.

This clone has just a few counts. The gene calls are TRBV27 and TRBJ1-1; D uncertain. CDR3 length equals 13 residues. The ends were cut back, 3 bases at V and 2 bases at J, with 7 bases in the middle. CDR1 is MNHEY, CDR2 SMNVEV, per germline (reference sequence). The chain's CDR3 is CASSFWPNTEAFF. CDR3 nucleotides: TGTGCCAGCAGTTTTTGGCCAAACACTGAAGCTTTCTTT.

The CDR3 region is CALAVGLAGGNEQFF. The CDR3 DNA sequence: TGTGCCTTAGCAGTGGGACTAGCGGGAGGGAATGAGCAGTTCTTC. V and J are TRBV2 and TRBJ2-1, with 16 bases aligning to TRBD2. CDR1 and CDR2 from the germline V gene are SNHLY and FYNNEI. The CDR3 contains 15 residues. V trimming: 11 bases; J trimming: 7 bases; junction bases outside the gene matches: 8. The whole variable domain, remainder taken from reference TRBV2 and TRBJ2-1, is EPEVTQTPSHQVTQMGQEVILRCVPISNHLYFYWYRQILGQKVEFLVSFYNNEISEKSEIFDDQFSVERPDGSNFTLKIRSTKLEDSAMYFCALAVGLAGGNEQFFGPGTRLTVL.

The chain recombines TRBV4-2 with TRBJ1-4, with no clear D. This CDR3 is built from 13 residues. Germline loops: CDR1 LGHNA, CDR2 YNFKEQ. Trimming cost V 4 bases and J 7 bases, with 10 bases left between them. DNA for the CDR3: TGTGCCAGCAGCCCCCCTAAGGGTGAAAAACTGTTTTTT. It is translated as CASSPPKGEKLFF.

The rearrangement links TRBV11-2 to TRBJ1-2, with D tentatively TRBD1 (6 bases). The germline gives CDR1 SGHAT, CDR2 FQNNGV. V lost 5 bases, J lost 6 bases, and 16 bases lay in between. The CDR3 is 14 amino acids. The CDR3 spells CASSLTRTVDGYTF. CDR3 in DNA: TGTGCCAGCAGCCTTACGCGGACAGTGGATGGCTACACCTTC. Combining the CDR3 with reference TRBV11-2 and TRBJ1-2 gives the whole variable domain EAGVAQSPRYKIIEKRQSVAFWCNPISGHATLYWYQQILGQGPKLLIQFQNNGVVDDSQLPKDRFSAERLKGVDSTLKIQPAKLEDSAVYLCASSLTRTVDGYTFGSGTRLTVV.

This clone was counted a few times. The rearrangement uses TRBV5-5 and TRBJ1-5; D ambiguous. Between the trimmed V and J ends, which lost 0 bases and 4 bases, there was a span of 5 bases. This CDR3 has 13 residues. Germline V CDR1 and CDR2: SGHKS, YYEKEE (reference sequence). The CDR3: CASSLDWNQPQHF. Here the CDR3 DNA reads TGTGCCAGCAGCTTGGACTGGAATCAGCCCCAGCATTTT.

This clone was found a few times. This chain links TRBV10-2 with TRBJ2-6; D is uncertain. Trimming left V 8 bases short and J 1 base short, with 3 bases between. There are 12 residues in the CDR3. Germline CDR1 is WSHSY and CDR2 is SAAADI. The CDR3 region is CASGSGANVLTF. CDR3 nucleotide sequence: TGCGCCAGCGGGTCTGGGGCCAACGTCCTGACTTTC.

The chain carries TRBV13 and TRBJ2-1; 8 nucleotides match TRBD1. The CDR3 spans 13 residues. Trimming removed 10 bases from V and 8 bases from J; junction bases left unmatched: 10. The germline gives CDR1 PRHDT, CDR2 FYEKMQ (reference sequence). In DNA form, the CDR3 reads TGTGCCACCCGATCGACAGGGGTCGATGAGCAGTTCTTC. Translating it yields CATRSTGVDEQFF. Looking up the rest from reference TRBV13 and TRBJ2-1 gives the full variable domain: AAGVIQSPRHLIKEKRETATLKCYPIPRHDTVYWYQQGPGQDPQFLISFYEKMQSDKGSIPDRFSAQQFSDYHSELNMSSLELGDSALYFCATRSTGVDEQFFGPGTRLTVL.

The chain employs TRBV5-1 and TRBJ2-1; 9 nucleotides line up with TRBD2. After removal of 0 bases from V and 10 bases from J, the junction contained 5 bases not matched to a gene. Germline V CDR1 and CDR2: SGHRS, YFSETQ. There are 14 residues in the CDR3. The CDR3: CASSLGLAVGEQFF. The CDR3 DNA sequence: TGCGCCAGCAGCTTGGGACTAGCGGTTGGCGAGCAGTTCTTC.

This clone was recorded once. CDR3 in amino acids: CASSGSSGRGPTDTQYF. The CDR3 nucleotides are TGTGCCAGCAGTGGGTCTAGCGGGAGAGGCCCCACAGATACGCAGTATTTT. This rearrangement joins TRBV25-1 to TRBJ2-3, with TRBD2 matching 10 bases. Per germline, CDR1 MGHDK and CDR2 SYGVNS. V shed 4 bases, J shed 2 bases, and the junction held 9 bases outside the gene matches. The CDR3 runs to 17 residues. The whole variable domain, filled in from reference TRBV25-1 and TRBJ2-3, reads EADIYQTPRYLVIGTGKKITLECSQTMGHDKMYWYQQDPGMELHLIHYSYGVNSTEKGDLSSESTVSRIRTEHFPLTLESARPSHTSQYLCASSGSSGRGPTDTQYFGPGTRLTVL.

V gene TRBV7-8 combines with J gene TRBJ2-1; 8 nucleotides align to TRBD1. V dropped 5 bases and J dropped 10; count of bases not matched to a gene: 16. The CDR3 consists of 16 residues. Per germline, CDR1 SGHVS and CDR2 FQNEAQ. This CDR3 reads CASSHRGKVAQEEQFF. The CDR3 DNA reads TGTGCCAGCAGCCACAGGGGGAAGGTAGCTCAAGAGGAGCAGTTCTTC.

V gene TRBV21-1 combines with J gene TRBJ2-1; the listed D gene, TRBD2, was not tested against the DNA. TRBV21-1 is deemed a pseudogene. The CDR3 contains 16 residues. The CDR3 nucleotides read TGTGCCAGCAGCAAATTCGCCGACTCCTCCTACAATGAGCAGTTCTTC. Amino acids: CASSKFADSSYNEQFF.

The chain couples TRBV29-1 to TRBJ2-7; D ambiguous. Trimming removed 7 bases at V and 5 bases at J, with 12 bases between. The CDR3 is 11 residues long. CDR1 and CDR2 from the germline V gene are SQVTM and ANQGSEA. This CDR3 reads CSGTQSHEQYF. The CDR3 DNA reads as TGCAGCGGAACTCAGTCTCACGAGCAGTACTTC.

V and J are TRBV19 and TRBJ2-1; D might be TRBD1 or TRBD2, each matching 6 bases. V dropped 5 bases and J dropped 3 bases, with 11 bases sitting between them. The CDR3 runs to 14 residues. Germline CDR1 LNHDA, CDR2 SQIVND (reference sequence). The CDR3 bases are TGTGCCAGTAGTGGGGGCGGGGACTACAATGAGCAGTTCTTC. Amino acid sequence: CASSGGGDYNEQFF.

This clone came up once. The CDR3 sequence is CASSSLAGGTDTQYF. The CDR3 DNA reads as TGTGCCAGTAGTTCCTTAGCGGGAGGGACAGATACGCAGTATTTT. V usage is TRBV19 and J usage is TRBJ2-3; the match to TRBD2 covers 11 bases. The trim removed 5 bases at V and 3 bases at J, leaving 4 bases unmatched. CDR3 size: 15 residues. The germline V gene has CDR1 LNHDA and CDR2 SQIVND (reference sequence).

The CDR3 spells CASSAVLSNEQFF. DNA for the CDR3: TGTGCCAGCAGTGCTGTGCTTTCCAATGAGCAGTTCTTC. The chain employs TRBV2 and TRBJ2-1; the D is unclear. Trimming shortened V by 4 bases and J by 6 bases, and 10 bases separated the two germline ends. The CDR3 sequence is 13 residues long. Per the germline V gene, CDR1 is SNHLY and CDR2 is FYNNEI.